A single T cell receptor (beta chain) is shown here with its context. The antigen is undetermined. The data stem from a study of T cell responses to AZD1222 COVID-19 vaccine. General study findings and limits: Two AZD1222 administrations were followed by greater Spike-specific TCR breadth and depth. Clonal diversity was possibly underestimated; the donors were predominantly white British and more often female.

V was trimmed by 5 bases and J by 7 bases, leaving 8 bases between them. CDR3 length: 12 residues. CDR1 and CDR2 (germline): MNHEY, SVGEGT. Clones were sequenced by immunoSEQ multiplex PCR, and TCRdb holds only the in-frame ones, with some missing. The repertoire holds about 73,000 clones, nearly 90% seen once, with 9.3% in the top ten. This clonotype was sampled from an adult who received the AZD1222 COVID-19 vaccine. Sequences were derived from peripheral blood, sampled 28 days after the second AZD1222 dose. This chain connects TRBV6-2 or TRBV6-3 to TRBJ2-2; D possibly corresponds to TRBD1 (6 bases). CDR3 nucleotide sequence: TGTGCCAGCAGTCCACAGGGCGGGGAGCTGTTTTTT. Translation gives CASSPQGGELFF.